The source of this TCR beta chain is a study of T-cell reconstitution after alpha-beta-depleted transplantation in children. Unique molecular identifiers were incorporated during preparation of the TCRbeta library. TCRdb recomputed calls from the PCR reads with MiXCR, one row per CDR3 protein. The sample has around 580,000 distinct CDR3 sequences, approximately 30% seen once. V lost 5 bases, J lost 0 bases, and 5 bases stayed unmatched. Germline V gene data show CDR1 as SQVTM and CDR2 as ANQGSEA. The CDR3 is 14 residues long. This chain joins TRBV29-1 and TRBJ2-3; 7 bases fit TRBD2. The sequencing used PBMCs, collected before TCRalphabeta/CD19-depleted stem cell transplant. This TCR came from a boy younger than two with Wiskott-Aldrich syndrome, due to receive a stem cell transplant. The CDR3, as DNA: TGCAGCGTTTCGTCTAGCGGCAGCACAGATACGCAGTATTTT. Encoded protein: CSVSSSGSTDTQYF.